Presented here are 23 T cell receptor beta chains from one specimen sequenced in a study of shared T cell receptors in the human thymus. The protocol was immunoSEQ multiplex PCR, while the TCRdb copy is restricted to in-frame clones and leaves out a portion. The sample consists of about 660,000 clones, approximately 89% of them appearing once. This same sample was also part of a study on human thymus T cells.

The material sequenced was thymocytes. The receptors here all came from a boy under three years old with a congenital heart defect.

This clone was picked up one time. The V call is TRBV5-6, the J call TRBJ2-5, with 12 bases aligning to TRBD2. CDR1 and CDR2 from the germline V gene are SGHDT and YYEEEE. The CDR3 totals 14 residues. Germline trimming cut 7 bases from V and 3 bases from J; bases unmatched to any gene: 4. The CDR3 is CASVRTSGKETQYF. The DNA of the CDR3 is TGTGCCAGCGTTCGGACTAGCGGGAAAGAGACCCAGTACTTC.

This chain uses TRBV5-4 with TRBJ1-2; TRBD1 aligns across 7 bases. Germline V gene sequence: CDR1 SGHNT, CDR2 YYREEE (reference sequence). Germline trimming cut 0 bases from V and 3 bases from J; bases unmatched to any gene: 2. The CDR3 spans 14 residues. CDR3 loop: CASSLDDRDYGYTF. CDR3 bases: TGTGCCAGCAGCTTGGATGACAGGGACTATGGCTACACCTTC.

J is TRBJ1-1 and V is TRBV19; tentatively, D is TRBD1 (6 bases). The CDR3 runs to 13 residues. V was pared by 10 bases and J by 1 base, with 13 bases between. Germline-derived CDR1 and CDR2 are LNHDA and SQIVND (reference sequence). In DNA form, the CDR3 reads TGTGCCACCTCCGGGACATCGAACACTGAAGCTTTCTTT. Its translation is CATSGTSNTEAFF. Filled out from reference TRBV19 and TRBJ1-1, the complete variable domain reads DGGITQSPKYLFRKEGQNVTLSCEQNLNHDAMYWYRQDPGQGLRLIYYSQIVNDFQKGDIAEGYSVSREKKESFPLTVTSAQKNPTAFYLCATSGTSNTEAFFGQGTRLTVV.

The CDR3 here is CASSVDGDRGFEGQYF. The CDR3 DNA follows: TGTGCCAGCAGCGTAGACGGGGACAGGGGTTTTGAAGGGCAGTACTTC. This sequence joins TRBV9 and TRBJ2-7, with 10 bases aligning to TRBD1. J lost 9 bases, V lost 0 bases, and 12 bases had no gene match. Germline V gives CDR1 SGDLS, CDR2 YYNGEE. This CDR3 comprises 16 residues.

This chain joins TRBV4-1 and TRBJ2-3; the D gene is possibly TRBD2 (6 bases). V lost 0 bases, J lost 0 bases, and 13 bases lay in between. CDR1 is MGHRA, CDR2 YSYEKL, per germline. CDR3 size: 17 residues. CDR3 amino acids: CASSQDLRGASTDTQYF. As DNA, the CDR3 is TGCGCCAGCAGCCAAGATCTTCGCGGGGCGAGCACAGATACGCAGTATTTT.

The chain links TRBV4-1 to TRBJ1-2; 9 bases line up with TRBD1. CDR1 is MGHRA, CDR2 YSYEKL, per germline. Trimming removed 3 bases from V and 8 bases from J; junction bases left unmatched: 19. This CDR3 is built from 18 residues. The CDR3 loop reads CASSQKPPSTGGAEGYTF. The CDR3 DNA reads TGCGCCAGCAGCCAGAAACCCCCGTCTACAGGGGGCGCAGAAGGCTACACCTTC.

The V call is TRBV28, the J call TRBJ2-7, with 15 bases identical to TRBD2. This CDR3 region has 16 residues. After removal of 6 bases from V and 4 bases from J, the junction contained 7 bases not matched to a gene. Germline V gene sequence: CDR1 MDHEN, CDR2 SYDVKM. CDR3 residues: CASRHGTSGRTYEQYF. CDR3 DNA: TGTGCCAGCAGACATGGGACTAGCGGGAGGACTTACGAGCAGTACTTC.

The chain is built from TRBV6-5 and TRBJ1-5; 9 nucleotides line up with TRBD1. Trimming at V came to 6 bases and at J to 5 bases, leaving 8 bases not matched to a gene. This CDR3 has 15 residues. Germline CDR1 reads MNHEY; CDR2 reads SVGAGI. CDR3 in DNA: TGTGCCAGCAGGCCTCGGACAGGGGATCATCAGCCCCAGCATTTT. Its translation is CASRPRTGDHQPQHF.

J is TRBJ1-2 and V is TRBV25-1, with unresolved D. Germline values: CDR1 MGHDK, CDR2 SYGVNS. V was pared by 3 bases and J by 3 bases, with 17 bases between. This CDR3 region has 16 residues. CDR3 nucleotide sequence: TGTGCCAGCAGTGACTCCTCTTTGGGAGCGGACTATGGCTACACCTTC. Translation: CASSDSSLGADYGYTF.

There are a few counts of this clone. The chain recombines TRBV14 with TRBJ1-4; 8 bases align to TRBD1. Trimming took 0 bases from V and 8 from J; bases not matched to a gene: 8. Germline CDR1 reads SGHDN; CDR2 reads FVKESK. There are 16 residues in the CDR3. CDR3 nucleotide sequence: TGTGCCAGCAGCCAAGAGAGGACAGGGAGCGCCGAAAAACTGTTTTTT. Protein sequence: CASSQERTGSAEKLFF.

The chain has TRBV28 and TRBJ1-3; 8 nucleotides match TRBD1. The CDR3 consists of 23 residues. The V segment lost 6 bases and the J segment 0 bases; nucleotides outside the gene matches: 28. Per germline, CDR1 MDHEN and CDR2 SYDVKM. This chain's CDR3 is CASRQQTGASLIPLLSSGNTIYF. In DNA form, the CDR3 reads TGTGCCAGCAGACAACAGACAGGGGCGTCCTTAATACCTCTACTCAGCTCTGGAAACACCATATATTTT.

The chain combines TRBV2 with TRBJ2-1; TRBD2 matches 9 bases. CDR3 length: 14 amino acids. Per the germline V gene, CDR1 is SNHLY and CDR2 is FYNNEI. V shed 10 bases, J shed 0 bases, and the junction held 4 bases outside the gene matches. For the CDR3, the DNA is TGTGCCACACTAGCGGGCAACTCCTACAATGAGCAGTTCTTC. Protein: CATLAGNSYNEQFF.

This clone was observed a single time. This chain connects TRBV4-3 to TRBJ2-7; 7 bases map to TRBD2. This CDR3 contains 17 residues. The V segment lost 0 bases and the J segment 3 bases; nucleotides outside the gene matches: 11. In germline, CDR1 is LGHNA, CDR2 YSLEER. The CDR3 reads CASSQDRRGRGGYEQYF. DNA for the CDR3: TGCGCCAGCAGCCAAGATCGACGGGGGAGGGGCGGCTACGAGCAGTACTTC.

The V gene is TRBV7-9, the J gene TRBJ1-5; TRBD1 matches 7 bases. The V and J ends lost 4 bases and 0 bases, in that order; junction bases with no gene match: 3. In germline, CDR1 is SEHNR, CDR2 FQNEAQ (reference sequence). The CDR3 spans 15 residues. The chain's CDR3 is CASSSGQISNQPQHF. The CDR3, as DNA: TGTGCCAGCAGCTCGGGACAGATTAGCAATCAGCCCCAGCATTTT.

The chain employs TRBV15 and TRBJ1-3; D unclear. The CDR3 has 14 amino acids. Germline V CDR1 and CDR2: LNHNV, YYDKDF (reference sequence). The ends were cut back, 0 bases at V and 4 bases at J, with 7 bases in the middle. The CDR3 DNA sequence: TGTGCCACCAGCAGAGATAGCCCGGGAAACACCATATATTTT. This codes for CATSRDSPGNTIYF. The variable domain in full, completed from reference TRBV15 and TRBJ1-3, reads DAMVIQNPRYQVTQFGKPVTLSCSQTLNHNVMYWYQQKSSQAPKLLFHYYDKDFNNEADTPDNFQSRRPNTSFCFLDIRSPGLGDTAMYLCATSRDSPGNTIYFGEGSWLTVV.

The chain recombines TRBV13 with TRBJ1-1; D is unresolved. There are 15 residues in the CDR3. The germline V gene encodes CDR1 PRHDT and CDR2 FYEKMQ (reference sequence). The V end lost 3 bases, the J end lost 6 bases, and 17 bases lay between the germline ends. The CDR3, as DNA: TGTGCCAGCAGCTTCCACCGGGAACTGCGGGCTGAAGCTTTCTTT. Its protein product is CASSFHRELRAEAFF. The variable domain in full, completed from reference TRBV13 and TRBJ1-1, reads AAGVIQSPRHLIKEKRETATLKCYPIPRHDTVYWYQQGPGQDPQFLISFYEKMQSDKGSIPDRFSAQQFSDYHSELNMSSLELGDSALYFCASSFHRELRAEAFFGQGTRLTVV.

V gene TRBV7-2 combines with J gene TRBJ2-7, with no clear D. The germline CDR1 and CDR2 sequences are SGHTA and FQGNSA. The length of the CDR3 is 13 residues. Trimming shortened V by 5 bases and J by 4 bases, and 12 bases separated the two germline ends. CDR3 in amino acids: CASSPQKLYEQYF. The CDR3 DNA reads TGTGCCAGCAGCCCTCAAAAGCTATACGAGCAGTACTTC.

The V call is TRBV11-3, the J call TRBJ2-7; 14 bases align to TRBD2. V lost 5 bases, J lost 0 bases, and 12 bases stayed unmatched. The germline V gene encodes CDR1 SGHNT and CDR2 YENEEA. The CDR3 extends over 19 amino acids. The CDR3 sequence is CASSRPRTSGRLSSYEQYF. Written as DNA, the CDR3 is TGTGCCAGCAGCCGCCCCCGGACTAGCGGGAGGCTGAGCTCCTACGAGCAGTACTTC.

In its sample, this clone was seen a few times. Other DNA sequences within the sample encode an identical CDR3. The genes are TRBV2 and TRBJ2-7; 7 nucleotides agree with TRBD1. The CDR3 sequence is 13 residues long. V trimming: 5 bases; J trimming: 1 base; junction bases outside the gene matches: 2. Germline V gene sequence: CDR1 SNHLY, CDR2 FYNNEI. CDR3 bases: TGTGCCAGCAGTAACAGGGGATCCTACGAGCAGTACTTC. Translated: CASSNRGSYEQYF.

The CDR3 loop is CASSIADRAATTNEKLFF. The CDR3 DNA reads TGTGCCAGTAGTATAGCTGACAGGGCGGCGACGACTAATGAAAAACTGTTTTTT. The rearrangement uses TRBV19 and TRBJ1-4; the match to TRBD1 covers 7 bases. CDR3 length: 18 amino acids. Germline CDR1 LNHDA, CDR2 SQIVND (reference sequence). The junction had 10 bases not matched to a gene; V was cut back by 1 base and J by 2 bases.

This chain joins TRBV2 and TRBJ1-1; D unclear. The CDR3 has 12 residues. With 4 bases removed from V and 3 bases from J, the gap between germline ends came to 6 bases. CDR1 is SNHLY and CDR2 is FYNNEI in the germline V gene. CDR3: CASSGTYTEAFF. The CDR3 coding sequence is TGTGCCAGCAGTGGGACTTACACTGAAGCTTTCTTT.

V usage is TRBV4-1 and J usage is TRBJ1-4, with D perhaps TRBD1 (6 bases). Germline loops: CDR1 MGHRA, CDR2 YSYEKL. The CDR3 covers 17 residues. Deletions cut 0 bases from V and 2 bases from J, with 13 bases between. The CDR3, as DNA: TGCGCCAGCAGCCAAGAGGCTAAGGGACACACTAATGAAAAACTGTTTTTT. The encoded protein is CASSQEAKGHTNEKLFF.

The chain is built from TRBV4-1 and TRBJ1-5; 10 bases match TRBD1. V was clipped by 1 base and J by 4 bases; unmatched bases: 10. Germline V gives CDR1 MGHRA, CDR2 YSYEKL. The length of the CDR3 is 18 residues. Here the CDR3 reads CASSQVPRDRGQNQPQHF. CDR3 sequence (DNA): TGCGCCAGCAGCCAAGTCCCTCGGGACAGGGGTCAAAATCAGCCCCAGCATTTT.